The source of this T cell receptor beta chain is a study of cytomegalovirus exposure and HLA in healthy donors. Clones were sequenced by immunoSEQ multiplex PCR, and TCRdb holds only the in-frame ones, with some missing. Of around 190,000 clones detected, roughly 86% appear once; the ten largest clones hold 7.2%. The validation cohort, a group of 90 to 150 subjects, included the donors and was separate from the roughly 670-subject first cohort. Germline V lookup: CDR1 GTSNPN, CDR2 SVGIG (reference sequence). The V and J ends lost 3 bases and 10 bases, in that order; junction bases with no gene match: 1. This CDR3 is 11 amino acids long.

The sequence came from a man aged 25 to 40 in good health and CMV-seropositive. The rearrangement uses TRBV30 and TRBJ2-3, with 10 nucleotides matching TRBD1. Material: PBMCs. This chain's CDR3 is CAWRDRGAQYF. The CDR3 DNA follows: TGTGCCTGGAGGGACAGGGGGGCGCAGTATTTT.